Listed here are 2 T cell receptor beta chains from one sample, sequenced in a study of T cell repertoires in cytomegalovirus infection. MiXCR was run by TCRdb on the reads, yielding one entry per CDR3 protein. The table has 630,000 or so distinct CDR3 sequences, about 24% seen once. Sequenced: CD8+ T cells from PBMCs. Receptor source: a human donor in good health (CMV status not recorded). Some clones in this sample may be carry-over from other donors' samples.

This clonotype was counted between two and nine times. The chain employs TRBV7-9 and TRBJ2-7; D not resolved. The CDR3 length is 14 residues. Per the germline V gene, CDR1 is SEHNR and CDR2 is FQNEAQ (reference sequence). With 4 bases removed from V and 4 bases from J, the gap between germline ends came to 14 bases. CDR3 nucleotide sequence: TGTGCCAGCAGCTACACTGGCGCGAGTTACGAGCAGTACTTC. Translated: CASSYTGASYEQYF.

In this sample, this clonotype turned up a few times. The genes are TRBV27 and TRBJ2-3; 12 nucleotides agree with TRBD2. This CDR3 region has 19 residues. V lost 1 base and J lost 2; bases outside the gene matches: 10. Germline CDR1 and CDR2: MNHEY and SMNVEV (reference sequence). The CDR3 bases are TGTGCCAGCAGTTTATGGGCTAGCGGGGGGGCCGTCAACACAGATACGCAGTATTTT. This sequence encodes CASSLWASGGAVNTDTQYF.